These 8 T cell receptor beta chains share one sample of origin, sequenced in a study of Tregs in tolerant kidney transplant recipients. The repertoire was sequenced with immunoSEQ multiplex PCR; TCRdb's copy has only in-frame clones and lacks some. The sample carries roughly 250,000 clones, around 81% recorded once. The sequenced sample consisted of CD4+ T cells from blood. The receptors originated from a human donor in good health.

The V and J genes are TRBV19 and TRBJ1-1, with D perhaps TRBD1 (6 bases). From germline, CDR1 is LNHDA and CDR2 SQIVND (reference sequence). Trimming took off 5 bases at V and 1 base at J, with 11 bases between the two ends. The CDR3 length is 14 residues. The DNA for the CDR3 is TGTGCCAGTAGTCAAGACAGGTCGAACACTGAAGCTTTCTTT. It translates to CASSQDRSNTEAFF.

The chain's CDR3 is CASSFAGVGQPQHF. In nucleotides, the CDR3 is TGTGCCAGCAGCTTTGCAGGGGTCGGGCAGCCCCAGCATTTT. The V call is TRBV7-6, the J call TRBJ1-5; possibly TRBD1 for D (6 bases). The CDR3 contains 14 residues. Germline V gene lookup returns CDR1 SGHVS and CDR2 FNYEAQ. Trimming cost V 3 bases and J 7 bases, with 13 bases left between them. Full variable domain (remainder filled in from reference TRBV7-6 and TRBJ1-5): GAGVSQSPRYKVTKRGQDVALRCDPISGHVSLYWYRQALGQGPEFLTYFNYEAQQDKSGLPNDRFSAERPEGSISTLTIQRTEQRDSAMYRCASSFAGVGQPQHFGDGTRLSIL.

This clone has just one count. J is TRBJ1-5 and V is TRBV4-1; D may be TRBD1 (6 bases). The length of the CDR3 is 18 residues. The germline CDR1 and CDR2 sequences are MGHRA and YSYEKL. V shed 0 bases and J shed 7 bases, with 22 bases lying between them. CDR3 protein: CASSQERGRGSVDQPQHF. In DNA form, the CDR3 reads TGCGCCAGCAGCCAAGAGAGGGGAAGGGGGTCAGTAGACCAGCCCCAGCATTTT.

Notes on this clone: This sample includes further DNA sequences coding for the same CDR3. This chain links TRBV28 with TRBJ2-7; no clear D. V was clipped by 3 bases and J by 4 bases, with 7 bases between them. Per germline, CDR1 MDHEN and CDR2 SYDVKM. The CDR3 contains 12 residues. The CDR3 here is CASSFVEYEQYF. CDR3 DNA sequence: TGTGCCAGCAGTTTCGTTGAATACGAGCAGTACTTC.

The rearrangement joins TRBV9 to TRBJ1-2; 9 bases agree with TRBD1. V shed 6 bases and J 8 bases; nucleotides not matched to a gene: 11. CDR3 length: 14 residues. Germline lookup yields CDR1 SGDLS and CDR2 YYNGEE. The CDR3 DNA reads TGTGCCAGCATCAACGGACAGGGGTTCAGCGGCTACACCTTC. Its translation: CASINGQGFSGYTF.

This clone was detected only once. The V gene is TRBV4-1, the J gene TRBJ2-1; a weak D match, TRBD2 (5 bases). Germline values: CDR1 MGHRA, CDR2 YSYEKL. The CDR3 contains 16 residues. The germline V and J ends were trimmed by 4 bases and 0 bases, with 13 bases remaining between them. DNA for the CDR3: TGCGCCAGCAGCCGAGGACTTTCGAGCTCCTACAATGAGCAGTTCTTC. It specifies CASSRGLSSSYNEQFF.

The chain carries TRBV6-1 and TRBJ2-7; tentatively, D is TRBD1 (5 bases). CDR1 is MNHNS and CDR2 is SASEGT in the germline V gene. The CDR3 totals 12 residues. V dropped 6 bases and J dropped 2 bases, with 8 bases sitting between them. The CDR3 protein is CASRQDPYEQYF. The CDR3 region has the DNA TGTGCCAGCAGACAGGACCCCTACGAGCAGTACTTC.

The chain combines TRBV2 with TRBJ1-4; D may be TRBD1 (5 bases). The V end lost 2 bases, the J end lost 4 bases, and 14 bases lay between the germline ends. This CDR3 is built from 16 residues. Germline V gene data show CDR1 as SNHLY and CDR2 as FYNNEI. The CDR3 DNA reads as TGTGCCAGCAGTGAACACGGTGACAGACTTAATGAAAAACTGTTTTTT. Amino acids: CASSEHGDRLNEKLFF.